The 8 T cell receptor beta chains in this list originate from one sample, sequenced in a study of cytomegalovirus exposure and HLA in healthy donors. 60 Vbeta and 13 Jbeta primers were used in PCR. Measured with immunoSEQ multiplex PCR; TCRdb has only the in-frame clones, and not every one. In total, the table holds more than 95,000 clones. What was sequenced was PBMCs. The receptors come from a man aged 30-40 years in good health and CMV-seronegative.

This CDR3 is CASSESLAQETQYF. The CDR3 DNA reads TGCGCCAGCAGTGAGTCGCTGGCCCAAGAGACCCAGTACTTC. This chain connects TRBV10-1 to TRBJ2-5, with unresolved D. This CDR3 has 14 residues. V lost 0 bases, J lost 1 base, and 6 bases lay in between. Germline V gives CDR1 WNHNN, CDR2 SYGVQD (reference sequence).

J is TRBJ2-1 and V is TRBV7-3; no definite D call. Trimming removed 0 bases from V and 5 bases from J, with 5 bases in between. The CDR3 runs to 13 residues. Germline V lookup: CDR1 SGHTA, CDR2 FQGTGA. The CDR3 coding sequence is TGTGCCAGCAGCTTAACCCATGACAATGAGCAGTTCTTC. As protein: CASSLTHDNEQFF.

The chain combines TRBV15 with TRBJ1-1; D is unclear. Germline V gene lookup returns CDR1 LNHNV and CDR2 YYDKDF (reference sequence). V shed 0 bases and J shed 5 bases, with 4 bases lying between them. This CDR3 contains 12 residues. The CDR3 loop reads CATSRDQTEAFF. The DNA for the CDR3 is TGTGCCACCAGCAGAGACCAAACTGAAGCTTTCTTT.

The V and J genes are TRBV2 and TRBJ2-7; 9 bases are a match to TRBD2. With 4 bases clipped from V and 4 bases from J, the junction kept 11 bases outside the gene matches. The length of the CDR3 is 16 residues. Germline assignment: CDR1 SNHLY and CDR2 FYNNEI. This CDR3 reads CASSGRSGRGFYEQYF. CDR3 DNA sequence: TGTGCCAGCAGTGGGCGTAGCGGGAGAGGCTTTTACGAGCAGTACTTC.

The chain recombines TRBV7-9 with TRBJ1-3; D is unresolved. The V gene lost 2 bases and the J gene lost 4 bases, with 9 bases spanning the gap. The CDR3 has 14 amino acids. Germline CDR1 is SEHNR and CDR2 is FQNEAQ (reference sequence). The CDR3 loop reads CASSLPRSGNTIYF. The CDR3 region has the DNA TGTGCCAGCAGCTTACCGCGGTCAGGAAACACCATATATTTT.

The DNA of the CDR3 is TGTGCCAGCGGTAGGGGAATAGACTCCTACGAGCAGTACTTC. Translating gives CASGRGIDSYEQYF. The chain is built from TRBV6-5 and TRBJ2-7; TRBD1 is a possible D gene (5 bases). The CDR3 spans 14 residues. V was cut by 8 bases and J by 0 bases, with 14 bases left in between. The germline CDR1 and CDR2 sequences are MNHEY and SVGAGI.

The CDR3 DNA reads TGTGCCATCAGCGGGACTACCCTCAATGAGCAGTTCTTC. Translation: CAISGTTLNEQFF. V is TRBV10-3 and J is TRBJ2-1; 7 nucleotides align to TRBD2. The junction had 5 bases not matched to a gene; V was cut back by 6 bases and J by 6 bases. This CDR3 region has 13 residues. The germline gives CDR1 ENHRY, CDR2 SYGVKD.

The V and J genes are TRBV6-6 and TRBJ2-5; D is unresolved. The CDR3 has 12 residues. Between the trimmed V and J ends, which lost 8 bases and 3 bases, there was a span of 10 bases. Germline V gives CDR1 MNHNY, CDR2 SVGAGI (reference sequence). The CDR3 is CASGSREETQYF. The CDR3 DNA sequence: TGTGCCAGCGGGTCCCGGGAAGAGACCCAGTACTTC.